Listed below are T cell receptor beta chains from one sample, sequenced in a study of shared clonotypes between healthy human individuals. Assay: immunoSEQ multiplex PCR; the TCRdb copy retains only in-frame clones and omits some. The data hold around 610,000 clones, with approximately 96% observed a single time. Input material: naive CD8+ T cells sorted from blood. The receptors come from a woman aged 25 to 45 in good health. Each CDR3 is given with its conserved first and last residue. Fields, in order: clone size, D gene, V gene, J gene, CDR3 DNA, CDR3 protein. A D gene is named only where the DNA matches it firmly. Not all rows give a size; the values are once, few, many and, for expanded clones, a class.

clone_size: .
d_call: .
v_call: TRBV28
j_call: TRBJ2-5
cdr3_nt: TGTGCCAGCAGTCCACCAGGGGCAGAGACCCAGTACTTC
cdr3_aa: CASSPPGAETQYF

clone_size: .
d_call: .
v_call: TRBV11-2
j_call: TRBJ2-2
cdr3_nt: TGTGCCAGCAGCTTAGGGTCAGGGGCCACCGGGGAGCTGTTTTTT
cdr3_aa: CASSLGSGATGELFF

clone_size: .
d_call: .
v_call: TRBV28
j_call: TRBJ2-7
cdr3_nt: TGTGCCAGCAGCAAGACTCTGTCCTACGAGCAGTACTTC
cdr3_aa: CASSKTLSYEQYF

clone_size: .
d_call: TRBD2
v_call: TRBV11-3
j_call: TRBJ2-1
cdr3_nt: TGTGCCAGCAGCTTCGGTGGGGATTTAGCGGGAGGCGACAATGAGCAGTTCTTC
cdr3_aa: CASSFGGDLAGGDNEQFF

clone_size: .
d_call: .
v_call: TRBV23-1
j_call: TRBJ2-1
cdr3_nt: TGCGCCAGCAGTCAAACACAGGAGAATGAGCAGTTCTTC
cdr3_aa: CASSQTQENEQFF

clone_size: .
d_call: .
v_call: TRBV6-6
j_call: TRBJ2-5
cdr3_nt: TGTGCCAGCGGGGATTCGTACCAAGAGACCCAGTACTTC
cdr3_aa: CASGDSYQETQYF

clone_size: .
d_call: .
v_call: TRBV27
j_call: TRBJ1-1
cdr3_nt: TGTGCCAGCAGTTTCGTAGGGTTGAACACTGAAGCTTTCTTT
cdr3_aa: CASSFVGLNTEAFF

clone_size: .
d_call: TRBD2
v_call: TRBV5-4
j_call: TRBJ2-1
cdr3_nt: TGTGCCAGCAGCTTGGCCGTAGTAGCGGGAGCCAACAATGAGCAGTTCTTC
cdr3_aa: CASSLAVVAGANNEQFF

clone_size: .
d_call: .
v_call: TRBV28
j_call: TRBJ1-5
cdr3_nt: TGTGCCAGCAGTTTAAGGGTGGGCTCGGCCCAGCATTTT
cdr3_aa: CASSLRVGSAQHF

clone_size: .
d_call: TRBD2
v_call: TRBV6-5
j_call: TRBJ2-3
cdr3_nt: TGTGCCAGCAGGCCCGGACTAGCAGGCACAGATACGCAGTATTTT
cdr3_aa: CASRPGLAGTDTQYF

clone_size: .
d_call: .
v_call: TRBV27
j_call: TRBJ2-7
cdr3_nt: TGTGCCAGCAGTTTTGGACAGAACTACGAGCAGTACTTC
cdr3_aa: CASSFGQNYEQYF

clone_size: .
d_call: TRBD1
v_call: TRBV11-2
j_call: TRBJ2-7
cdr3_nt: TGTGCCAGCAGCTCGGCTACAGGGGATTACTCCTACGAGCAGTACTTC
cdr3_aa: CASSSATGDYSYEQYF

clone_size: .
d_call: .
v_call: TRBV10-3
j_call: TRBJ1-2
cdr3_nt: TGTGCCATCAGTGAGTCGACTTTTGCTAACTATGGCTACACCTTC
cdr3_aa: CAISESTFANYGYTF

clone_size: .
d_call: .
v_call: TRBV7-9
j_call: TRBJ2-1
cdr3_nt: TGTGCCAGCAGCTTAATGGTGGGAGGAGTGGGGGAGCAGTTCTTC
cdr3_aa: CASSLMVGGVGEQFF

clone_size: .
d_call: TRBD1
v_call: TRBV7-9
j_call: TRBJ1-1
cdr3_nt: TGTGCCAGCAGCACGGGACAGTCGAACACTGAAGCTTTCTTT
cdr3_aa: CASSTGQSNTEAFF

clone_size: .
d_call: .
v_call: TRBV7-9
j_call: TRBJ2-3
cdr3_nt: TGTGCCAGCAGCGCGGGACAAGCTAGCACAGATACGCAGTATTTT
cdr3_aa: CASSAGQASTDTQYF

clone_size: once
d_call: .
v_call: TRBV7-6
j_call: TRBJ2-7
cdr3_nt: TGTGCCAGCAGCTTAGCAGAGAGGCAGGGCTACGAGCAGTACTTC
cdr3_aa: CASSLAERQGYEQYF

clone_size: .
d_call: TRBD1
v_call: TRBV7-9
j_call: TRBJ2-6
cdr3_nt: TGTGCCAGCAGCTCTCCCGGGACAGTCTTCTCTGGGGCCAACGTCCTGACTTTC
cdr3_aa: CASSSPGTVFSGANVLTF

clone_size: .
d_call: TRBD2
v_call: TRBV7-6
j_call: TRBJ2-7
cdr3_nt: TGTGCCAGCAGTATAGAGGCTAGCGGCTCCTACGAGCAGTACTTC
cdr3_aa: CASSIEASGSYEQYF

clone_size: .
d_call: .
v_call: TRBV7-8
j_call: TRBJ1-4
cdr3_nt: TGTGCCAGCAGCTTAGGTCCAGGGATGGGGTCAACTAATGAAAAACTGTTTTTT
cdr3_aa: CASSLGPGMGSTNEKLFF

clone_size: .
d_call: TRBD1
v_call: TRBV5-6
j_call: TRBJ1-1
cdr3_nt: TGTGCCAGCAGCTACGGGACAGGTAACACTGAAGCTTTCTTT
cdr3_aa: CASSYGTGNTEAFF

clone_size: .
d_call: .
v_call: TRBV28
j_call: TRBJ2-7
cdr3_nt: TGTGCCAGCAGTCGGACGGATAGCTCCTACGAGCAGTACTTC
cdr3_aa: CASSRTDSSYEQYF

clone_size: .
d_call: TRBD2
v_call: TRBV5-1
j_call: TRBJ2-1
cdr3_nt: TGCGCCAGCAGCTTGGGGTCTAGCGGGAGACGTAACAATGAGCAGTTCTTC
cdr3_aa: CASSLGSSGRRNNEQFF

clone_size: .
d_call: .
v_call: TRBV21-1
j_call: TRBJ1-3
cdr3_nt: TGTGCCAGCAGCAATCATGGTCCCCAGGGTAAGTATCCTGGAAACACCATATATTTT
cdr3_aa: CASSNHGPQGKYPGNTIYF

clone_size: .
d_call: TRBD2
v_call: TRBV4-2
j_call: TRBJ2-7
cdr3_nt: TGTGCCAGCAGCCAAGGTAACGGGAGGGCCGGGGACTACGAGCAGTACTTC
cdr3_aa: CASSQGNGRAGDYEQYF

clone_size: .
d_call: TRBD2
v_call: TRBV5-1
j_call: TRBJ2-7
cdr3_nt: TGCGCCAGCAGCTTGGATCCAGCTAGCGGGAGGGGTGAGCAGTACTTC
cdr3_aa: CASSLDPASGRGEQYF

clone_size: .
d_call: TRBD2
v_call: TRBV4-1
j_call: TRBJ2-1
cdr3_nt: TGCGCCAGCAGACTAGCGGGAGGTAGCTCCTACAATGAGCAGTTCTTC
cdr3_aa: CASRLAGGSSYNEQFF

clone_size: .
d_call: .
v_call: TRBV27
j_call: TRBJ2-7
cdr3_nt: TGTGCCAGCAGTTTATACAGGGACGAGCAGTACTTC
cdr3_aa: CASSLYRDEQYF

clone_size: .
d_call: .
v_call: TRBV9
j_call: TRBJ2-1
cdr3_nt: TGTGCCAGCAGCGTAGGACGGTACAATGAGCAGTTCTTC
cdr3_aa: CASSVGRYNEQFF

clone_size: .
d_call: TRBD1
v_call: TRBV12-5
j_call: TRBJ2-1
cdr3_nt: TGTGCTAGTGGTTTGGGACAGGGACCTTACAATGAGCAGTTCTTC
cdr3_aa: CASGLGQGPYNEQFF

clone_size: .
d_call: TRBD2
v_call: TRBV5-6
j_call: TRBJ2-6
cdr3_nt: TGTGCCAGCAGCGGGACGACTAGCGGGACGAGCTCTGGGGCCAACGTCCTGACTTTC
cdr3_aa: CASSGTTSGTSSGANVLTF

clone_size: .
d_call: TRBD2
v_call: TRBV27
j_call: TRBJ2-3
cdr3_nt: TGTGCCAGCAGTTCTTTAGCGGGAGAGCACACAGATACGCAGTATTTT
cdr3_aa: CASSSLAGEHTDTQYF

clone_size: .
d_call: .
v_call: TRBV27
j_call: TRBJ2-2
cdr3_nt: TGTGCCAGCATGGTCCGGGCCGGGGAGCTGTTTTTT
cdr3_aa: CASMVRAGELFF

clone_size: .
d_call: TRBD2
v_call: TRBV4-2
j_call: TRBJ2-5
cdr3_nt: TGTGCCAGCAGCCGTTCCAACAGCCGGGCTAGCGGGGAGACCCAGTACTTC
cdr3_aa: CASSRSNSRASGETQYF

clone_size: .
d_call: .
v_call: TRBV29-1
j_call: TRBJ2-7
cdr3_nt: TGCAGCGTCCACTACTCAAAGGGGATTAACTCCTACGAGCAGTACTTC
cdr3_aa: CSVHYSKGINSYEQYF

clone_size: .
d_call: TRBD1
v_call: TRBV27
j_call: TRBJ2-7
cdr3_nt: TGTGCCAGCAGTTTTCTGATGACAGGGGGCTACGAGCAGTACTTC
cdr3_aa: CASSFLMTGGYEQYF

clone_size: .
d_call: TRBD2
v_call: TRBV4-1
j_call: TRBJ2-7
cdr3_nt: TGCGCCAGCAGCCAGGGTAGCGGGAGGTTCCCCTACGAGCAGTACTTC
cdr3_aa: CASSQGSGRFPYEQYF

clone_size: .
d_call: .
v_call: TRBV13
j_call: TRBJ1-1
cdr3_nt: TGTGCCAGCAGCCTGGACATGACGATGAACACTGAAGCTTTCTTT
cdr3_aa: CASSLDMTMNTEAFF

clone_size: .
d_call: .
v_call: TRBV9
j_call: TRBJ2-3
cdr3_nt: TGTGCCAGCAGCGTAGGCACTGGGGATACGCAGTATTTT
cdr3_aa: CASSVGTGDTQYF

clone_size: .
d_call: TRBD2
v_call: TRBV11-2
j_call: TRBJ2-7
cdr3_nt: TGTGCCAGCACCCCGGGGGGGACCTCCTACGAGCAGTACTTC
cdr3_aa: CASTPGGTSYEQYF

clone_size: .
d_call: TRBD2
v_call: TRBV2
j_call: TRBJ2-3
cdr3_nt: TGTGCCAGTAGCGGGAGGGCCTTATTAACAGATACGCAGTATTTT
cdr3_aa: CASSGRALLTDTQYF

clone_size: .
d_call: .
v_call: TRBV28
j_call: TRBJ2-5
cdr3_nt: TGTGCCAGCACTCAGGGAAAGACCCAGTACTTC
cdr3_aa: CASTQGKTQYF

clone_size: .
d_call: .
v_call: TRBV6-6
j_call: TRBJ1-1
cdr3_nt: TGTGCCAGCAGTTACAATCAACAGGAAGGGAACACTGAAGCTTTCTTT
cdr3_aa: CASSYNQQEGNTEAFF

clone_size: once
d_call: TRBD1
v_call: TRBV10-3
j_call: TRBJ2-7
cdr3_nt: TGTGCCACCCTAGGACCGACAGGGGTGAGGGACTACGAGCAGTACTTC
cdr3_aa: CATLGPTGVRDYEQYF

clone_size: .
d_call: .
v_call: TRBV5-6
j_call: TRBJ1-1
cdr3_nt: TGTGCCAGCAGCAAAGACACTGAAGCTTTCTTT
cdr3_aa: CASSKDTEAFF

clone_size: .
d_call: .
v_call: TRBV14
j_call: TRBJ2-5
cdr3_nt: TGTGCCAGCAGCCAACGCGAGTCAGGGGTCCCAAGGCAAGAGACCCAGTACTTC
cdr3_aa: CASSQRESGVPRQETQYF

clone_size: .
d_call: TRBD2
v_call: TRBV27
j_call: TRBJ2-7
cdr3_nt: TGTGCCAGCAGCCGGACTAGCCGGGCGTACGAGCAGTACTTC
cdr3_aa: CASSRTSRAYEQYF

clone_size: .
d_call: TRBD1
v_call: TRBV2
j_call: TRBJ1-1
cdr3_nt: TGTGCCAGCAGCGCGGACAGGGGTTCGGAAGCTTTCTTT
cdr3_aa: CASSADRGSEAFF

clone_size: .
d_call: .
v_call: TRBV4-1
j_call: TRBJ2-2
cdr3_nt: TGCGCCAGCAGCCTTTTTGCGGCGAACACCGGGGAGCTGTTTTTT
cdr3_aa: CASSLFAANTGELFF

clone_size: .
d_call: .
v_call: TRBV27
j_call: TRBJ2-5
cdr3_nt: TGTGCCAGCAGTTTGACAGCCCAAGAGACCCAGTACTTC
cdr3_aa: CASSLTAQETQYF

clone_size: once
d_call: TRBD1
v_call: TRBV19
j_call: TRBJ1-1
cdr3_nt: TGTGCCAGTACCATGGGGACAGGGAGATATGAAGCTTTCTTT
cdr3_aa: CASTMGTGRYEAFF

clone_size: once
d_call: TRBD1
v_call: TRBV6-6
j_call: TRBJ2-2
cdr3_nt: TGTGCCAGCAGACATGGACAGGGGGACACCGGGGAGCTGTTTTTT
cdr3_aa: CASRHGQGDTGELFF

clone_size: .
d_call: TRBD2
v_call: TRBV27
j_call: TRBJ2-5
cdr3_nt: TGTGCCAGCAGTTCCGGGACTAGCGGGAGAAAGACCCAGTACTTC
cdr3_aa: CASSSGTSGRKTQYF

clone_size: .
d_call: .
v_call: TRBV13
j_call: TRBJ1-2
cdr3_nt: TGTGCCAGCAGCTTAGGGACCCAAGTCGACTATGGCTACACCTTC
cdr3_aa: CASSLGTQVDYGYTF

clone_size: .
d_call: .
v_call: TRBV27
j_call: TRBJ2-7
cdr3_nt: TGTGCCAGCACGACCCTCAGCGGACCCTTCTACGAGCAGTACTTC
cdr3_aa: CASTTLSGPFYEQYF

clone_size: .
d_call: TRBD2
v_call: TRBV25-1
j_call: TRBJ2-3
cdr3_nt: TGTGCCAGCAGTGAACTAACCCTAGCGGGAGAAGATACGCAGTATTTT
cdr3_aa: CASSELTLAGEDTQYF

clone_size: .
d_call: .
v_call: TRBV29-1
j_call: TRBJ1-2
cdr3_nt: TGCAGCGTCCTTGGGAACTATGGCTACACCTTC
cdr3_aa: CSVLGNYGYTF